The 27 T cell receptor beta chains reported below all come from one sample, sequenced in a study of cytomegalovirus exposure and HLA in healthy donors. The method was immunoSEQ multiplex PCR; TCRdb's version includes in-frame clones alone and lacks a portion of them. This table has about 180,000 clones, around nine tenths appearing once. Specimen: PBMCs. These receptors all stem from a woman aged 25 to 39 in good health and CMV-seronegative.

The chain employs TRBV7-2 and TRBJ1-2, with D possibly matching TRBD1 (6 bases). Germline V gives CDR1 SGHTA, CDR2 FQGNSA. This CDR3 is 17 amino acids long. The V end was cut by 3 bases, the J end by 5 bases, with 22 bases between. This chain's CDR3 is CASSFDSPGTLFYGYTF. The CDR3 DNA is TGTGCCAGCAGCTTCGACAGTCCCGGGACATTATTTTATGGCTACACCTTC.

The chain has TRBV5-1 and TRBJ1-2; 9 nucleotides agree with TRBD1. Losses at the gene ends were 3 bases for V and 2 bases for J; bases not matched to a gene: 8. The CDR3 has 16 amino acids. In germline, CDR1 is SGHRS, CDR2 YFSETQ. This CDR3 is CASSSLGQGRNYGYTF. The CDR3 coding sequence is TGCGCCAGCAGCTCCTTAGGACAGGGGCGAAACTATGGCTACACCTTC.

The J gene is TRBJ2-7, the V gene TRBV10-3; tentatively, D is TRBD2 (6 bases). This CDR3 spans 14 amino acids. V shed 10 bases and J shed 3 bases, with 19 bases lying between them. The germline V gene has CDR1 ENHRY and CDR2 SYGVKD. CDR3 nucleotide sequence: TGTGCCACTATCCCGGGACTTCAAAACTACGAGCAGTACTTC. Translating gives CATIPGLQNYEQYF.

V usage is TRBV19 and J usage is TRBJ1-2; a possible D gene is TRBD1 (5 bases). CDR3 length equals 12 residues. The V gene's germline CDR1 is LNHDA and CDR2 SQIVND (reference sequence). Trimming pared 10 bases from V and 3 bases from J, leaving 12 bases between. Here the CDR3 reads CATRDSYYGYTF. Written as DNA, the CDR3 is TGTGCCACGAGAGACAGCTACTATGGCTACACCTTC.

The chain uses TRBV5-1 and TRBJ1-2; the D is unclear. Trimming pared 5 bases from V and 0 bases from J, leaving 11 bases between. Per the germline V gene, CDR1 is SGHRS and CDR2 is YFSETQ. The CDR3 is 14 amino acids. CDR3 DNA sequence: TGCGCCAGCAGGGTCCCCGGGACTAACTATGGCTACACCTTC. Residues: CASRVPGTNYGYTF. Variable domain in full (rest from reference TRBV5-1 and TRBJ1-2): KAGVTQTPRYLIKTRGQQVTLSCSPISGHRSVSWYQQTPGQGLQFLFEYFSETQRNKGNFPGRFSGRQFSNSRSEMNVSTLELGDSALYLCASRVPGTNYGYTFGSGTRLTVV.

This sequence joins TRBV6-6 and TRBJ1-6, with D tentatively TRBD1 (6 bases). CDR3 size: 13 residues. Germline V lookup: CDR1 MNHNY, CDR2 SVGAGI (reference sequence). Trimming cost V 6 bases and J 7 bases, with 10 bases left between them. CDR3 sequence (DNA): TGTGCCAGCAGGCCTCAGGGGAATTCACCCCTCCACTTT. The encoded protein is CASRPQGNSPLHF.

V gene TRBV2 combines with J gene TRBJ1-4; tentatively, D is TRBD1 (6 bases). Trimming pared 8 bases from V and 5 bases from J, leaving 12 bases between. Germline CDR1 is SNHLY and CDR2 is FYNNEI. CDR3 length: 13 amino acids. This CDR3 is CASGRGRNEKLFF. In nucleotides, the CDR3 is TGTGCCAGCGGGAGGGGGAGGAATGAAAAACTGTTTTTT.

This sequence joins TRBV30 and TRBJ1-2; TRBD1 agrees at 7 bases. The CDR3 loop spans 13 amino acids. The V segment lost 7 bases and the J segment 2 bases; nucleotides outside the gene matches: 7. Germline V gene sequence: CDR1 GTSNPN, CDR2 SVGIG (reference sequence). CDR3 loop: CALPARGNYGYTF. The CDR3 DNA sequence: TGTGCCTTACCTGCCAGGGGGAACTATGGCTACACCTTC.

The chain uses TRBV5-1 and TRBJ1-6, with 7 bases that match TRBD1. The V gene end was trimmed by 0 bases and the J gene end by 13 bases; junction bases not matched to a gene: 10. CDR3 length equals 15 residues. Germline assignment: CDR1 SGHRS and CDR2 YFSETQ. The CDR3 bases are TGCGCCAGCAGCTTGGAGCGGCAGGGGGAAACTCCCCTCCACTTT. It translates to CASSLERQGETPLHF.

The chain is built from TRBV19 and TRBJ2-7; 7 bases align to TRBD1. V was clipped by 5 bases and J by 3 bases; unmatched bases: 7. CDR3 length: 14 residues. Germline CDR1 reads LNHDA; CDR2 reads SQIVND (reference sequence). The CDR3 here is CASSPGTADYEQYF. The CDR3 DNA reads TGTGCCAGTAGTCCTGGGACAGCAGACTACGAGCAGTACTTC.

The V gene is TRBV5-6, the J gene TRBJ2-1, with 8 bases identical to TRBD2. Germline V gene lookup returns CDR1 SGHDT and CDR2 YYEEEE. The junction had 7 bases not matched to a gene; V was cut back by 2 bases and J by 3 bases. The CDR3 spans 16 residues. The CDR3 sequence is CASSFGAGENYNEQFF. For the CDR3, the DNA is TGTGCCAGCAGCTTTGGAGCGGGGGAAAACTACAATGAGCAGTTCTTC.

This CDR3 reads CASSLIGGSGYGYTF. The DNA of the CDR3 is TGTGCCAGCAGCTTAATAGGGGGAAGTGGGTATGGCTACACCTTC. The J gene is TRBJ1-2, the V gene TRBV7-9; possibly TRBD1 for D (6 bases). This CDR3 region has 15 residues. CDR1 SEHNR and CDR2 FQNEAQ come from the germline V gene (reference sequence). The V end lost 2 bases, the J end lost 5 bases, and 15 bases lay between the germline ends.

This rearrangement joins TRBV9 to TRBJ2-5; maybe TRBD2 (5 bases). Germline CDR1 SGDLS, CDR2 YYNGEE. The V end was cut by 4 bases, the J end by 0 bases, with 10 bases between. This CDR3 is built from 14 residues. The CDR3 DNA reads as TGTGCCAGCAGCCCCCGACTACACCAAGAGACCCAGTACTTC. Protein sequence: CASSPRLHQETQYF.

The V call is TRBV5-6, the J call TRBJ2-7; the D is unclear. The CDR3 is 14 amino acids. Germline V CDR1 and CDR2: SGHDT, YYEEEE. V lost 1 base, J lost 1 base, and 9 bases lay in between. CDR3 coding DNA: TGTGCCAGCAGCTTGTTAGTAGTTTCCTACGAGCAGTACTTC. Protein: CASSLLVVSYEQYF.

This clone appeared a single time. This chain uses TRBV29-1 with TRBJ2-7; D possibly corresponds to TRBD2 (7 bases). The CDR3 is made up of 13 amino acids. V lost 3 bases, J lost 3 bases, and 12 bases lay in between. Germline V CDR1 and CDR2: SQVTM, ANQGSEA. The CDR3 here is CSVEGGGGYEQYF. CDR3 coding DNA: TGCAGCGTTGAGGGAGGGGGAGGCTACGAGCAGTACTTC.

The chain joins TRBV29-1 to TRBJ2-3; TRBD2 matches 10 bases. The junction had 12 bases not matched to a gene; V was cut back by 7 bases and J by 5 bases. Germline V lookup: CDR1 SQVTM, CDR2 ANQGSEA. This CDR3 contains 15 residues. The CDR3 DNA reads as TGCAGCGCAGAACCCGGGACTAGCGTAAAAGATACGCAGTATTTT. Translating gives CSAEPGTSVKDTQYF.

The V call is TRBV7-2, the J call TRBJ2-7; 9 bases map to TRBD1. CDR1 and CDR2 from the germline V gene are SGHTA and FQGNSA. There are 15 residues in the CDR3. V trimming: 0 bases; J trimming: 3 bases; junction bases outside the gene matches: 3. The CDR3 nucleotides read TGTGCCAGCAGCTTAGCTCCGACAGGGGGCTACGAGCAGTACTTC. Translated, it gives CASSLAPTGGYEQYF.

The rearrangement uses TRBV7-9 and TRBJ1-5; D gene unclear. The CDR3 sequence is 12 residues long. The germline V and J ends were trimmed by 6 bases and 9 bases, with 12 bases remaining between them. Germline CDR1 reads SEHNR; CDR2 reads FQNEAQ (reference sequence). The CDR3 DNA sequence: TGTGCCAGCAGACCGATTCACGGGCCCCAGCATTTT. This gives the protein CASRPIHGPQHF.

The CDR3 nucleotides read TGTGCCAGCAGCTCCGACCTACTAGCGGGGGGGCTCTATGAGCAGTTCTTC. Translating gives CASSSDLLAGGLYEQFF. V gene TRBV7-9 combines with J gene TRBJ2-1; 13 nucleotides line up with TRBD2. In germline, CDR1 is SEHNR, CDR2 FQNEAQ (reference sequence). The CDR3 has 17 residues. After removal of 4 bases from V and 8 bases from J, the junction contained 11 bases not matched to a gene.

The chain carries TRBV6-5 and TRBJ1-2; no clear D gene. Germline V gene data show CDR1 as MNHEY and CDR2 as SVGAGI. Trimming took 0 bases from V and 4 from J, leaving 9 bases between them. This CDR3 comprises 14 residues. CDR3: CASSYSAGGYGYTF. The CDR3 DNA reads TGTGCCAGCAGTTACTCGGCAGGAGGCTATGGCTACACCTTC.

The CDR3 bases are TGTGCCAGCAGGAGTCAACAGGGGTGGTTTTTCTTGAACACCATATATTTT. It specifies CASRSQQGWFFLNTIYF. The chain recombines TRBV11-3 with TRBJ1-3; 7 bases map to TRBD1. The V and J ends lost 6 bases and 7 bases, in that order; junction bases with no gene match: 18. This CDR3 has 17 residues. CDR1 is SGHNT and CDR2 is YENEEA in the germline V gene.

V gene TRBV15 combines with J gene TRBJ2-3; a possible D gene is TRBD1 (6 bases). The V end lost 4 bases, the J end lost 1 base, and 15 bases lay between the germline ends. The CDR3 is made up of 16 amino acids. Per the germline V gene, CDR1 is LNHNV and CDR2 is YYDKDF (reference sequence). The chain's CDR3 is CATSTARGSGTDTQYF. In nucleotides, the CDR3 is TGTGCCACCAGCACAGCCAGGGGATCCGGCACAGATACGCAGTATTTT.

This rearrangement joins TRBV7-9 to TRBJ1-2, with TRBD1 identical over 7 bases. CDR3 length: 15 residues. The ends lost 4 bases at V and 4 bases at J; junction bases unmatched: 9. The germline V gene encodes CDR1 SEHNR and CDR2 FQNEAQ (reference sequence). CDR3: CASSSGQRRVYGYTF. CDR3 nucleotides: TGTGCCAGCAGCTCGGGACAGCGGCGGGTCTATGGCTACACCTTC.

This CDR3 reads CASSEVAGTAYF. The CDR3 bases are TGTGCCAGCAGTGAAGTGGCCGGGACAGCCTACTTC. The chain employs TRBV2 and TRBJ2-5; 7 bases match TRBD1. The CDR3 sequence is 12 residues long. V shed 1 base and J 14 bases; nucleotides not matched to a gene: 7. The germline CDR1 and CDR2 sequences are SNHLY and FYNNEI.

The chain links TRBV4-1 to TRBJ2-7; D gene uncertain. Trimming removed 0 bases from V and 2 bases from J, with 8 bases in between. This CDR3 spans 14 amino acids. Germline CDR1 reads MGHRA; CDR2 reads YSYEKL. This chain's CDR3 is CASSQDQRAYEQYF. DNA of the CDR3: TGCGCCAGCAGCCAAGACCAACGGGCCTACGAGCAGTACTTC.

This clone appeared a single time. This chain uses TRBV2 with TRBJ2-2; TRBD2 might be the D (6 bases). This CDR3 comprises 16 residues. With 2 bases removed from V and 8 bases from J, the gap between germline ends came to 18 bases. Germline loops: CDR1 SNHLY, CDR2 FYNNEI. This CDR3 is CASSEQSDYYMGELFF. Written as DNA, the CDR3 is TGTGCCAGCAGTGAACAGTCGGACTACTATATGGGGGAGCTGTTTTTT.

The gene calls are TRBV6-6 and TRBJ1-1; perhaps TRBD1 as D (5 bases). This CDR3 is 15 amino acids long. The germline gives CDR1 MNHNY, CDR2 SVGAGI (reference sequence). V shed 5 bases and J shed 4 bases, with 17 bases lying between them. The CDR3 DNA sequence: TGTGCCAGCAGTGCCGCGGACGGGGGAGTCACTGAAGCTTTCTTT. Amino acids: CASSAADGGVTEAFF.